Below, one TCR beta chain is given with its context. Assay: immunoSEQ multiplex PCR; the TCRdb copy retains only in-frame clones and omits some. The table records about 95,000 clones, around 80% of them present only once. The data originate from a study of blood T cell repertoires in COVID-19. Study background: Samples representing acute and convalescent COVID-19 were sourced from the United States, Italy and Spain. PBMCs, B-cell-depleted T cells, or T cells were the source of the cDNA or gDNA that made up the material.

This sequence was found in a human donor in a cohort sampled during active COVID-19. The material sequenced was peripheral blood.

CDR3 sequence: CASIAGAPYGYTF. For the CDR3, the DNA is TGCGCCAGCATCGCGGGGGCCCCCTATGGCTACACCTTC. This chain links TRBV23-1 with TRBJ1-2; weak D call: TRBD1 (6 bases). TRBV23-1 is noted as an ORF with a role that remains uncertain. Trimming removed 7 bases from V and 4 bases from J, with 13 bases in between. CDR3 length: 13 residues.